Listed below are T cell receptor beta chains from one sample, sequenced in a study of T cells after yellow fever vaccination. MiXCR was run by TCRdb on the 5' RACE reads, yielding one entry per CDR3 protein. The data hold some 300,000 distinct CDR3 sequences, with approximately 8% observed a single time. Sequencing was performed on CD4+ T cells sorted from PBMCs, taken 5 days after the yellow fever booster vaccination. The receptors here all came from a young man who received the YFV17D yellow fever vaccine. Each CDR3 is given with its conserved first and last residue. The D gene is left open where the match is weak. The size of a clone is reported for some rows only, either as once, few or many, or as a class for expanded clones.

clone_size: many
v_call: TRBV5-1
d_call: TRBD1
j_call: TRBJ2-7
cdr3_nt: TGCGCCAGCAGCTTGAGGACAGGGGGAGGCGACGAGCAGTACTTC
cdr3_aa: CASSLRTGGGDEQYF

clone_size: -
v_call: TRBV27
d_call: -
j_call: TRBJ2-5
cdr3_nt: TGTGCCAGCAGTTTAATTGGGGGCCAAGAGACCCAGTACTTC
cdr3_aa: CASSLIGGQETQYF

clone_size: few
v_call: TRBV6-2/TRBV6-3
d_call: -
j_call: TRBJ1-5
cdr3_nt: TGTGCCAGCAGCCACCTCGGTCAGCCCCAGCATTTT
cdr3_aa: CASSHLGQPQHF

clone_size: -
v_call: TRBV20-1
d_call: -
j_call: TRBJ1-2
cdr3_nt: TGCAGTGCTAGGGGTCTACGGCCTCTCTATGGCTACACCTTC
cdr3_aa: CSARGLRPLYGYTF

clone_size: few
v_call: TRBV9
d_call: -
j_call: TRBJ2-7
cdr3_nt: TGTGCCAGCAGCGTATGGGCGGGTTCGGACGAGCAGTACTTC
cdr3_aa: CASSVWAGSDEQYF

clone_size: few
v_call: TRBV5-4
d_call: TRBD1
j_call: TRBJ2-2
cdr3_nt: TGTGCCAGCAGTGGACAGGGTCCTGTCGCCGGGGAGCTGTTTTTT
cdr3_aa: CASSGQGPVAGELFF

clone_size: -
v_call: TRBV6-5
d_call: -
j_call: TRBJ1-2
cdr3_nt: TGTGCCAGCAGTTACTCGTACGCCGGAGGTGGCTACACCTTC
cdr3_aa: CASSYSYAGGGYTF

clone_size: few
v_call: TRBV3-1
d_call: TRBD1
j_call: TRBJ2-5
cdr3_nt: TGTGCCAGCAGCCTGACAGGGTGGCGGGAGACCCAGTACTTC
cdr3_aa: CASSLTGWRETQYF

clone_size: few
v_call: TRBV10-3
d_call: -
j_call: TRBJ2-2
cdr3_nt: TGTGCCATCAGTGATCTAGGGGAGCTGTTTTTT
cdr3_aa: CAISDLGELFF

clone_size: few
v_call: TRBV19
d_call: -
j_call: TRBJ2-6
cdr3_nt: TGTGCCAGTACCTCAGATTCCCGGGCGTGGGCCAACGTCCTGACTTTC
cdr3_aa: CASTSDSRAWANVLTF

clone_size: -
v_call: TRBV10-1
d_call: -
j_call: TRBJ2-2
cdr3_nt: TGCGCCAGCAGGGACGGCCAGAACACCGGGGAGCTGTTTTTT
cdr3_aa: CASRDGQNTGELFF

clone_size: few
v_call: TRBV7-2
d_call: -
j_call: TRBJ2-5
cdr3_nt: TGTGCCAGCAGCGCCCCCGCGACCCAGTACTTC
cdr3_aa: CASSAPATQYF

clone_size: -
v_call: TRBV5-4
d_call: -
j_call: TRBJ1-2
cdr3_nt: TGTGCCAGCAGCCCCGGACAGAATGGTGGCTACACCTTC
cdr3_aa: CASSPGQNGGYTF

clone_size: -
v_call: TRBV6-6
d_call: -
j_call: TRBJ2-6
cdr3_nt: TGTGCCAGCAGTTACGGGGAACAGGCTGGGGCCAACGTCCTGACTTTC
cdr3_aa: CASSYGEQAGANVLTF

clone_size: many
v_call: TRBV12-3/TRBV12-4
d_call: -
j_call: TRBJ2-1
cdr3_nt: TGTGCCAGCAGCCCTCTCAATGAGCAGTTCTTC
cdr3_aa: CASSPLNEQFF

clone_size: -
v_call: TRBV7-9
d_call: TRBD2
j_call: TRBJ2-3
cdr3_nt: TGTGCCAGCAGTCTCAACCTCCCTAGCGGGGGGCTCACAGATACGCAGTATTTT
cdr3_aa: CASSLNLPSGGLTDTQYF

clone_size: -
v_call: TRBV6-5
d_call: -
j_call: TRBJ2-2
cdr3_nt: TGTGCCAGCAGAACTCAGGGAGGGGGCGTGAACACCGGGGAGCTGTTTTTT
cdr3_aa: CASRTQGGGVNTGELFF

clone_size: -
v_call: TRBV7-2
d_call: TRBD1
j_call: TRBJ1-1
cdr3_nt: TGTGCCAGCAGCATAACAGGGGGAGGCACTGAAGCTTTCTTT
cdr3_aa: CASSITGGGTEAFF

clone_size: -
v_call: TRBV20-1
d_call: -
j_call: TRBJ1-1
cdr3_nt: TGCAGTGCTGGGAGGGGGGTAAACACTGAAGCTTTCTTT
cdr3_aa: CSAGRGVNTEAFF

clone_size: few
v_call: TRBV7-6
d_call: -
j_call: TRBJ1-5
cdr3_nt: TGTGCCTCCCGGCGGGGGGTCGGCAATCAGCCCCAGCATTTT
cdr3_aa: CASRRGVGNQPQHF

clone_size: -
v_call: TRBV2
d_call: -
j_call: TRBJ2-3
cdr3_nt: TGTGCCAGTGGGGGCCTGAGGTCAGATACGCAGTATTTT
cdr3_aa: CASGGLRSDTQYF

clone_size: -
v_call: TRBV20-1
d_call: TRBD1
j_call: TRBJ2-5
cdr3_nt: TGCAGTGCTAGATGGACAGGGACAGAGACCCAGTACTTC
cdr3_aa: CSARWTGTETQYF

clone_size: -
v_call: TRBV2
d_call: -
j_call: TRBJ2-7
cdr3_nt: TGTGCCAGCGATTGGTCAGTAGCCGGGGAGCAGTACTTC
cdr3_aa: CASDWSVAGEQYF

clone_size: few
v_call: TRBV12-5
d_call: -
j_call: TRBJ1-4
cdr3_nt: TGTGCTAGTGGAAACGAACCGGGAGAAAAACTGTTTTTT
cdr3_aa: CASGNEPGEKLFF

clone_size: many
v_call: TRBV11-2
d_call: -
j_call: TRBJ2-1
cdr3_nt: TGTGCCAGCAGCTTGGGTAGCCGGGGAGATGAGCAGTTCTTC
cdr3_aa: CASSLGSRGDEQFF

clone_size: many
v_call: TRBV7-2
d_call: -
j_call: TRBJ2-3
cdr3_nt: TGTGCCAGCAGCTTAGGGGCCGGGGGTACGCAGTATTTT
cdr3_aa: CASSLGAGGTQYF

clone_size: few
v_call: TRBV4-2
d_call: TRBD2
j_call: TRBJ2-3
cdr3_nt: TGTGCCAGCAGCCAAGGGACTAGCGGGGGGGCCAGTTTGCGAGATACGCAGTATTTT
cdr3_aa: CASSQGTSGGASLRDTQYF

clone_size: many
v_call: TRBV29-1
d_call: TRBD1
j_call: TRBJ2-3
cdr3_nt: TGCAGCGTCCACAGGGGAACAGATACGCAGTATTTT
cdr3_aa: CSVHRGTDTQYF

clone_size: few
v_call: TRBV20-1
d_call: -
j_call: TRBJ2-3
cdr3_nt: TGCAGTGCTAGAAGGGACCAAAGCACAGATACGCAGTATTTT
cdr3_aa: CSARRDQSTDTQYF

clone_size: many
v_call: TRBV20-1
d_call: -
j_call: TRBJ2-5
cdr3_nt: TGCAGTGCCCCTGGGGTGGGGGCAGAGACCCAGTACTTC
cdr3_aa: CSAPGVGAETQYF

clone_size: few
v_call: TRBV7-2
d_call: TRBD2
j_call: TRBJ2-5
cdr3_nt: TGTGCCAGCAGCTTTCGGGGGGTGCAGACCCAGTACTTC
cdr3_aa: CASSFRGVQTQYF

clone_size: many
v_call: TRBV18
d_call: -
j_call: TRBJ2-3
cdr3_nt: TGTGCCAGCTCAAGCAGAGGACCTAGCACAGATACGCAGTATTTT
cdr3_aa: CASSSRGPSTDTQYF

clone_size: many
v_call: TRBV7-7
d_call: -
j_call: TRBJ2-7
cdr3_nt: TGTGCCAGCAGCTTAGGTCGCTGGGACGAGCAGTACTTC
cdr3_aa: CASSLGRWDEQYF

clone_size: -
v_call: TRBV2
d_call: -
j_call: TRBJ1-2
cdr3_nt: TGTGCCAGCAGTGAAGGAAGGGACTATGGCTACACCTTC
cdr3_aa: CASSEGRDYGYTF

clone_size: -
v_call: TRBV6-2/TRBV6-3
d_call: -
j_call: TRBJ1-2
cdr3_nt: TGTGCCAGCAGTACCGTGGGGGGACGGTACTATGGCTACACCTTC
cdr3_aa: CASSTVGGRYYGYTF

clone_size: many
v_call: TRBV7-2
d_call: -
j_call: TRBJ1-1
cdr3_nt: TGTGCCAGCAGCTTAGGGGCGAACACTGAAGCTTTCTTT
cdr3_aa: CASSLGANTEAFF

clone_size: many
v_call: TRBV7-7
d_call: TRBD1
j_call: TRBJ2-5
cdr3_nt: TGTGCCAGCAGCTTGTTCGCCCCCGGGACAGGGGATGGAGAGACCCAGTACTTC
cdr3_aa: CASSLFAPGTGDGETQYF

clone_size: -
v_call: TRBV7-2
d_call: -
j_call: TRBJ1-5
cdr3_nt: TGTGCCAGCAGCTTAGGTCTGGTGGGACGGACCGCTCAGCCCCAGCATTTT
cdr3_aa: CASSLGLVGRTAQPQHF

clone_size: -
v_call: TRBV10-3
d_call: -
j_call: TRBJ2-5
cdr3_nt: TGTGCCATCAGTACCGGGGGCGATCCAGAGACCCAGTACTTC
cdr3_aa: CAISTGGDPETQYF

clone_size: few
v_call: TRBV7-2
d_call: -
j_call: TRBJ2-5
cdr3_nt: TGTGCCAGCAGCTCTCTACAGACCCAGTACTTC
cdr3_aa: CASSSLQTQYF

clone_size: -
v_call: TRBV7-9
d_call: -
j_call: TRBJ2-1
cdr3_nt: TGTGCCAGCAGCTTAGCCAGAGGCTCGGCCGGGTACAATGAGCAGTTCTTC
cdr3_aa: CASSLARGSAGYNEQFF

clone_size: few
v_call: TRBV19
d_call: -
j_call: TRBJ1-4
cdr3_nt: TGTGCCAGTAGTATCTGGGGCGGGAAGACTAATGAAAAACTGTTTTTT
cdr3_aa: CASSIWGGKTNEKLFF

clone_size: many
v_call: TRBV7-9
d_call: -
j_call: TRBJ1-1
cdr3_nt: TGTGCCAGCACTCCTGGGAGGGAGGGAGCTTTCTTT
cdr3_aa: CASTPGREGAFF

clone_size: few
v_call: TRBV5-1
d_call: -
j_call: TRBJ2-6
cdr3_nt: TGCGCCAGCAGCCAGGGCAGTATTACTACTGGGGCCAACGTCCTGACTTTC
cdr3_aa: CASSQGSITTGANVLTF

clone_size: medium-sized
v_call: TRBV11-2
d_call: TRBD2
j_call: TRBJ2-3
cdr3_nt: TGTGCCAGCAGCCAGACCGTCGTTAGCGGGGGTCGCACAGATACGCAGTATTTT
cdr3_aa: CASSQTVVSGGRTDTQYF

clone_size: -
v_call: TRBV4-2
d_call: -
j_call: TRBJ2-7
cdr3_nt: TGTGCCAGCAGCCAAACCCAATTCGACAGGCTCATGTACTTC
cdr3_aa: CASSQTQFDRLMYF

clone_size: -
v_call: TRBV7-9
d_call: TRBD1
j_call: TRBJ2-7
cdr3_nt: TGTGCCAGCAGCAGACGGACAGGGGTAGGGGAGCAGTACTTC
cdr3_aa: CASSRRTGVGEQYF

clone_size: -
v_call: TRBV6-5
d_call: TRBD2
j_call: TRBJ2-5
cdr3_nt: TGTGCCAGCTGGCCCTCCGGGACTAGCGGGCAGACCCAGTACTTC
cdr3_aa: CASWPSGTSGQTQYF

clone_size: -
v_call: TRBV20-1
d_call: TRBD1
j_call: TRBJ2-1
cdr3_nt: TGCAGTGCTAGACCCGGGACAGCTTACAATGAGCAGTTCTTC
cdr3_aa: CSARPGTAYNEQFF

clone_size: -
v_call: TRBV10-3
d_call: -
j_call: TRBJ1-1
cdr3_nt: TGTGCCATCAGTGAGAGGGACGGGAACACTGAAGCTTTCTTT
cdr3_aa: CAISERDGNTEAFF

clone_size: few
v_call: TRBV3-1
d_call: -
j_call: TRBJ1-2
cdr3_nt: TGTGCCAGCAGCCAAGGCACAGCGCGAACATATGGCTACACCTTC
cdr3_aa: CASSQGTARTYGYTF

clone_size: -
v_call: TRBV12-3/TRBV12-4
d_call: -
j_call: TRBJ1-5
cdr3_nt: TGTGCCAGCAGTTTAGTAGAGGATCAGCCCCAGCATTTT
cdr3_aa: CASSLVEDQPQHF

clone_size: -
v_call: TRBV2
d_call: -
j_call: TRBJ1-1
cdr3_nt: TGTGCCAGCAGGCTTCCGAACACTGAAGCTTTCTTT
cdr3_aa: CASRLPNTEAFF

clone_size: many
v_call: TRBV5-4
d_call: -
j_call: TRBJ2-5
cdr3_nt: TGTGCCAGCAGGTCGTGGTCACAAGAGACCCAGTACTTC
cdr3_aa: CASRSWSQETQYF

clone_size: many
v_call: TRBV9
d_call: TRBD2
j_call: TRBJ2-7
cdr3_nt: TGTGCCAGCAGCTCCCAGACTAGCGGGACCTACGAGCAGTACTTC
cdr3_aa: CASSSQTSGTYEQYF